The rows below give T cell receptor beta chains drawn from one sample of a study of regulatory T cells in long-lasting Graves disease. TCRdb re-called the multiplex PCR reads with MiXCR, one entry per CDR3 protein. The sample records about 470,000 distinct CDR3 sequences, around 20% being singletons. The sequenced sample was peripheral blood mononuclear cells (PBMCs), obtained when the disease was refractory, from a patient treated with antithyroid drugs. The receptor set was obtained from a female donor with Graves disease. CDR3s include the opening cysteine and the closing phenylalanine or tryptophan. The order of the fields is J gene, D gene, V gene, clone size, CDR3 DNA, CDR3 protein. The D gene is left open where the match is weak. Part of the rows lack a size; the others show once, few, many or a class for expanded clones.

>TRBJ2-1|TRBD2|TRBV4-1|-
TGCGCCAGCAGCCAAGAATCCCCCGGGACTAGCGGGAATATGCAGTTCTTC
CASSQESPGTSGNMQFF
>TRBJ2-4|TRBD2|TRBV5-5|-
TGTGCCAGCAGTGGACTAGCGACAATACTAGCCAAAAACATTCAGTACTTC
CASSGLATILAKNIQYF
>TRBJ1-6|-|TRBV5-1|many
TGCGCCAGCAGCCAAGCCCCGGATTCACCCCTCCACTTT
CASSQAPDSPLHF
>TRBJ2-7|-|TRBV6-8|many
TGTGCCAGCAGTTACTCGAGTAGACTCCTGAGGAGCTCCTACGAGCAGTACTTC
CASSYSSRLLRSSYEQYF
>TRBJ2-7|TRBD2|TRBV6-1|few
TGTGCCAGCAGTGAGTTAGCGGGAGCGGGGGAGCAGTACTTC
CASSELAGAGEQYF
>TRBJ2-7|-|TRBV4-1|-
TGCGCCAGCAGCCCGAAGATGGCTAGCGCTACCGAGCAGTACTTC
CASSPKMASATEQYF
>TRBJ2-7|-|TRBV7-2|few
TGTGCCAGCAGCCTCGCGGCCGGGATTATATACGAGCAGTACTTC
CASSLAAGIIYEQYF
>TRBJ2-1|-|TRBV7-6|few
TGTGCCAGCAGCTCCGACTTTTCGACGCCTCTCTACAATGAGCAGTTCTTC
CASSSDFSTPLYNEQFF
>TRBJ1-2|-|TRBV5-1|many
TGCGCCAGCAGCTCGGGCTCCGAAAGCCGCTATGGCTACACCTTC
CASSSGSESRYGYTF
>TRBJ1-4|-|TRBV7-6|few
TGTGCCAGCAGCTTAGGCCCAAGGGGGGCCGATGAAAAACTGTTTTTT
CASSLGPRGADEKLFF
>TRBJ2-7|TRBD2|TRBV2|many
TGTGCCAGCAGTCCGACTAGCGGCCCGACCTACGAGCAGTACTTC
CASSPTSGPTYEQYF
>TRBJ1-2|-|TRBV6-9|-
TGTGCCAGCAGTTACTCAGCCAGGGGCGATGGCTACACCTTC
CASSYSARGDGYTF
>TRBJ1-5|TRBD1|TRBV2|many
TGTGCCAGCAGCCTGGACAGGGGGACGTTGGGCAATCAGCCCCAGCATTTT
CASSLDRGTLGNQPQHF
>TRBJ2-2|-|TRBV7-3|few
TGTGCCAGCAGCTTAAACCCACCGGGGGCCGGCGGGGAGCTGTTTTTT
CASSLNPPGAGGELFF
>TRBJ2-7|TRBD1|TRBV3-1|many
TGTGCCAGCAGCCAAGCGGATTACAGGGGCTACGAGCAGTACTTC
CASSQADYRGYEQYF
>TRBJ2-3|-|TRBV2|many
TGTGCCAGCAGCTTGGAGCTGGATACGCAGTATTTT
CASSLELDTQYF
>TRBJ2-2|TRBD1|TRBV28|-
TGTGCCAGCAGCTCTAGATTGACAGGGGGCCCCGGGGAGCTGTTTTTT
CASSSRLTGGPGELFF
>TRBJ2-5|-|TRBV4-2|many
TGTGCCAGCAGCCAAGATGCAAAGGGGCTGCAAGAGACCCAGTACTTC
CASSQDAKGLQETQYF
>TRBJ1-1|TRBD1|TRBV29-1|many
TGCAGCGCTAAGACAGGGTCCACTGAAGCTTTCTTT
CSAKTGSTEAFF
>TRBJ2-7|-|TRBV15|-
TGTGCCACCCTAGTCTGGCGGGGCAACGGTTACGAGCAGTACTTC
CATLVWRGNGYEQYF
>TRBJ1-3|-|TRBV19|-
TGTGCCAGCAACCCCGCAAACTCTGGAAACACCATATATTTT
CASNPANSGNTIYF
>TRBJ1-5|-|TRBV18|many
TGTGCCAGCTCACCAGGTTCGAGAAGGGGCAATCAGCCCCAGCATTTT
CASSPGSRRGNQPQHF
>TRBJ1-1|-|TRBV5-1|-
TGCGCCAGCAGCCACGGGAGAGTTAACACTGAAGCTTTCTTT
CASSHGRVNTEAFF
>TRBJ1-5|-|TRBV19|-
TGTGCCAGTAGTATCTCACTCACCCTCCGGGGGCAGCCCCAGCATTTT
CASSISLTLRGQPQHF
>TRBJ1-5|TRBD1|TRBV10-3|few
TGTGCCATCCGGACAGGGATTAACCAGCCCCAGCATTTT
CAIRTGINQPQHF
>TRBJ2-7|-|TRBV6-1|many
TGTGCCAGCAGCGACCACTACGAGCAGTACTTC
CASSDHYEQYF
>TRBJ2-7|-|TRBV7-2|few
TGTGCCAGCAGTTACAGGGATATGACCTACGAGCAGTACTTC
CASSYRDMTYEQYF
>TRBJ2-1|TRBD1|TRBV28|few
TGTGGAACCAGCAGGGGGCTGAATGAGCAGTTCTTC
CGTSRGLNEQFF